One and the same sample provided the 26 T cell receptor beta chains below, sequenced in a study of beta chain features in type 1 diabetes. Findings of the study overall: TCRB CDR3s were moderately but significantly shorter in Type 1 diabetes patients in all four CD4+ subsets.

These TCRs are of unknown antigen specificity. Investigators reverse transcribed all isolated RNA, so they sequenced expressed TCRB transcripts. Sequencing was performed with immunoSEQ multiplex PCR; in TCRdb, only in-frame clones are kept and a portion is missing. The table has 200,000 to 250,000 clones, 16% seen once. Sample: naive CD4+ T cells from blood. These receptors all come from a man aged 25-45 years with type 1 diabetes.

There are a few counts of this clone. The CDR3 is CASSPVEPNYGYTF. The CDR3 DNA sequence: TGTGCCAGCAGCCCAGTGGAGCCTAACTATGGCTACACCTTC. V is TRBV27 and J is TRBJ1-2; unclear D gene. Germline CDR1 and CDR2: MNHEY and SMNVEV (reference sequence). The CDR3 is 14 amino acids. Trimming removed 6 bases at V and 0 bases at J, with 11 bases between.

The rearrangement uses TRBV30 and TRBJ1-4; unclear D gene. The length of the CDR3 is 12 residues. Germline-derived CDR1 and CDR2 are GTSNPN and SVGIG (reference sequence). Trimming shortened V by 2 bases and J by 5 bases, and 6 bases separated the two germline ends. The CDR3 here is CAWSRENEKLFF. CDR3 bases: TGTGCCTGGAGTCGGGAGAATGAAAAACTGTTTTTT.

This clone has only a few counts. Other DNA sequences in the same sample also yield this CDR3. This chain connects TRBV28 to TRBJ2-6; D not resolved. CDR1 MDHEN and CDR2 SYDVKM come from the germline V gene. V lost 5 bases, J lost 5 bases, and 7 bases lay in between. This CDR3 region has 13 residues. CDR3 loop: CASSPLRANVLTF. CDR3 nucleotides: TGTGCCAGCAGTCCCCTCCGGGCCAACGTCCTGACTTTC.

Only a few counts were recorded for this clone. This chain joins TRBV7-9 and TRBJ2-1; D gene ambiguous. This CDR3 comprises 15 residues. The germline V gene encodes CDR1 SEHNR and CDR2 FQNEAQ (reference sequence). V was clipped by 1 base and J by 1 base, with 8 bases between them. This CDR3 is CASSLGLVSYNEQFF. The CDR3 bases are TGTGCCAGCAGCTTAGGACTTGTATCCTACAATGAGCAGTTCTTC. Supplemented by reference TRBV7-9 and TRBJ2-1, the full variable domain reads DTGVSQNPRHKITKRGQNVTFRCDPISEHNRLYWYRQTLGQGPEFLTYFQNEAQLEKSRLLSDRFSAERPKGSFSTLEIQRTEQGDSAMYLCASSLGLVSYNEQFFGPGTRLTVL.

The chain joins TRBV4-1 to TRBJ1-2, with 10 positions matching TRBD1. This CDR3 has 15 amino acids. Trimming at V came to 2 bases and at J to 8 bases, leaving 8 bases not matched to a gene. Per germline, CDR1 MGHRA and CDR2 YSYEKL. DNA for the CDR3: TGCGCCAGCAGCCAATCCGGGACAGGGGCTGGGGGCTACACCTTC. This encodes CASSQSGTGAGGYTF.

In its sample, this clone was seen a few times. The chain recombines TRBV19 with TRBJ2-7; D is perhaps TRBD1 (6 bases). V was trimmed by 5 bases and J by 2 bases, leaving 16 bases between them. The CDR3 contains 15 residues. Germline CDR1 is LNHDA and CDR2 is SQIVND (reference sequence). The CDR3 DNA sequence: TGTGCCAGTAGTTCTCCGGGACAAACCACCTACGAGCAGTACTTC. Translated, it gives CASSSPGQTTYEQYF.

V gene TRBV7-9 combines with J gene TRBJ2-1, with a tentative D call TRBD1 (5 bases). Germline V gene data show CDR1 as SEHNR and CDR2 as FQNEAQ (reference sequence). V was pared by 4 bases and J by 2 bases, with 9 bases between. The CDR3 runs to 14 residues. DNA of the CDR3: TGTGCCAGCAGCTCGATCAGGGCCTACAATGAGCAGTTCTTC. This encodes CASSSIRAYNEQFF.

There are a few counts of this clone. The chain is built from TRBV5-1 and TRBJ2-7, with D possibly being TRBD1 (5 bases). The CDR3 spans 12 residues. CDR1 and CDR2 from the germline V gene are SGHRS and YFSETQ. The V end was cut by 7 bases, the J end by 2 bases, with 10 bases between. The CDR3 sequence: CASHAGTYEQYF. For the CDR3, the DNA is TGCGCCAGCCACGCAGGGACCTACGAGCAGTACTTC.

The CDR3 nucleotides are TGTGCCAGCAGTTACTCTGTACGGACCTACGAGCAGTACTTC. It codes for CASSYSVRTYEQYF. The chain recombines TRBV6-5 with TRBJ2-7; D unclear. Between the trimmed V and J ends, which lost 0 bases and 2 bases, there was a span of 8 bases. Looked up from germline, CDR1 is MNHEY and CDR2 is SVGAGI. The CDR3 totals 14 residues.

The chain employs TRBV7-9 and TRBJ2-2; possible D gene TRBD1, 5 bases. Germline V gene lookup returns CDR1 SEHNR and CDR2 FQNEAQ (reference sequence). The CDR3 covers 14 residues. Deletions cut 5 bases from V and 3 bases from J, with 10 bases between. The CDR3 loop is CASSPDRDTGELFF. The CDR3, as DNA: TGTGCCAGCAGCCCAGACAGAGACACCGGGGAGCTGTTTTTT.

This clone showed up just a few times. The V gene is TRBV19, the J gene TRBJ2-4, with 7 nucleotides matching TRBD1. The CDR3 is 14 amino acids. J gave up 6 bases and V 5 bases, and 7 bases lay outside the gene matches. Germline CDR1 and CDR2: LNHDA and SQIVND (reference sequence). The CDR3 nucleotides read TGTGCCAGTAGTGCGTACGGGACAGTAAACATTCAGTACTTC. This translates into CASSAYGTVNIQYF.

The rearrangement uses TRBV25-1 and TRBJ2-7, with unresolved D. The CDR3 contains 13 residues. V lost 2 bases and J 0 bases, leaving 5 bases between the germline ends. Per the germline V gene, CDR1 is MGHDK and CDR2 is SYGVNS. This chain's CDR3 is CASSERDSYEQYF. CDR3 sequence (DNA): TGTGCCAGCAGTGAAAGAGACTCCTACGAGCAGTACTTC.

V is TRBV25-1 and J is TRBJ2-1; no firm D call. CDR3 length: 11 residues. The germline V gene encodes CDR1 MGHDK and CDR2 SYGVNS. Deletions cut 2 bases from V and 10 bases from J, with 6 bases between. The CDR3: CASSEVVEQFF. The CDR3 DNA reads TGTGCCAGCAGTGAAGTAGTCGAGCAGTTCTTC.

The gene calls are TRBV29-1 and TRBJ1-2; TRBD1 matches 9 bases. Per the germline V gene, CDR1 is SQVTM and CDR2 is ANQGSEA. This CDR3 spans 14 amino acids. With 4 bases clipped from V and 8 bases from J, the junction kept 11 bases outside the gene matches. CDR3 sequence: CSVARSQGARGYTF. The DNA of the CDR3 is TGCAGCGTTGCCCGTTCACAGGGGGCGAGAGGCTACACCTTC.

In its sample, this clone was seen a few times. This chain links TRBV28 with TRBJ2-7; 7 bases align to TRBD2. The germline V gene encodes CDR1 MDHEN and CDR2 SYDVKM. CDR3 length equals 13 residues. Trimming cost V 4 bases and J 7 bases; bases outside gene matches: 7. The CDR3 DNA is TGTGCCAGCAGTTCGCCAGGAGCGGGGGAGCAGTACTTC. It encodes CASSSPGAGEQYF.

The chain links TRBV5-1 to TRBJ2-3, with no clear D. Trimming left V 3 bases short and J 7 bases short, with 6 bases between. Germline CDR1 and CDR2: SGHRS and YFSETQ. The CDR3 has 11 residues. CDR3 amino acids: CASSSAYTQYF. The CDR3 nucleotides read TGCGCCAGCAGCTCGGCTTATACGCAGTATTTT.

This clone was seen more than once but under ten times. The chain couples TRBV5-1 to TRBJ2-2; D may correspond to TRBD1 or TRBD2 (5 bases each). The germline V gene has CDR1 SGHRS and CDR2 YFSETQ. The CDR3 sequence is 15 residues long. V lost 0 bases, J lost 6 bases, and 12 bases lay in between. CDR3 nucleotides: TGCGCCAGCAGCTTGGACCCCGGGACCTCCGGGGAGCTGTTTTTT. Translating gives CASSLDPGTSGELFF. The full variable domain, rest sourced from reference TRBV5-1 and TRBJ2-2, is KAGVTQTPRYLIKTRGQQVTLSCSPISGHRSVSWYQQTPGQGLQFLFEYFSETQRNKGNFPGRFSGRQFSNSRSEMNVSTLELGDSALYLCASSLDPGTSGELFFGEGSRLTVL.

This clone was seen more than once but under ten times. V and J are TRBV27 and TRBJ2-1, with 12 bases aligning to TRBD2. The J segment lost 4 bases and the V segment lost 6 bases, leaving 4 bases of the junction unmatched. This CDR3 has 15 amino acids. Germline V gives CDR1 MNHEY, CDR2 SMNVEV (reference sequence). Here the CDR3 DNA reads TGTGCCAGCAGCAAAGGACTAGCGGGGTACAATGAGCAGTTCTTC. This encodes CASSKGLAGYNEQFF.

The chain employs TRBV5-1 and TRBJ2-7; no definite D call. CDR1 is SGHRS, CDR2 YFSETQ, per germline. The CDR3 has 14 amino acids. Trimming left V 1 base short and J 2 bases short, with 10 bases between. This chain's CDR3 is CASSLIAATYEQYF. The DNA of the CDR3 is TGCGCCAGCAGCTTGATAGCTGCTACCTACGAGCAGTACTTC.

There are a few counts of this clone. The CDR3 nucleotides read TGCAGCGTTGGCCCAAGACTAGCGGGAGACAATGAGCAGTTCTTC. Protein product: CSVGPRLAGDNEQFF. The chain carries TRBV29-1 and TRBJ2-1, with 12 bases aligning to TRBD2. CDR3 length equals 15 residues. Germline CDR1 reads SQVTM; CDR2 reads ANQGSEA. The V gene end was trimmed by 4 bases and the J gene end by 5 bases; junction bases not matched to a gene: 6.

A few counts support this clone. The V call is TRBV4-2, the J call TRBJ1-3; unclear D gene. The CDR3 is 16 residues long. The V and J ends lost 1 base and 0 bases respectively, with 10 bases between them. CDR1 and CDR2 from the germline V gene are LGHNA and YNFKEQ. For the CDR3, the DNA is TGTGCCAGCAGCCAAGGTATCTCTATCTCTGGAAACACCATATATTTT. This encodes CASSQGISISGNTIYF.

The chain links TRBV30 to TRBJ2-7, with TRBD1 matching 8 bases. V gave up 3 bases and J gave up 3 bases; unmatched junction bases: 7. The CDR3 totals 14 residues. CDR1 and CDR2 (germline): GTSNPN, SVGIG (reference sequence). As DNA, the CDR3 is TGTGCCTGGAGCCATGGACAGGGTTTCTACGAGCAGTACTTC. The encoded protein is CAWSHGQGFYEQYF.

The rearrangement links TRBV18 to TRBJ1-1; D possibly corresponds to TRBD1 (6 bases). This CDR3 is 14 amino acids long. The germline V and J ends were trimmed by 0 bases and 4 bases, with 9 bases remaining between them. Germline CDR1 reads KGHSH; CDR2 reads LQKENI. CDR3 region: CASSPPPRGTEAFF. The CDR3 bases are TGTGCCAGCTCACCACCCCCCAGGGGCACTGAAGCTTTCTTT. Full variable domain (outside the CDR3, taken from reference TRBV18 and TRBJ1-1): NAGVMQNPRHLVRRRGQEARLRCSPMKGHSHVYWYRQLPEEGLKFMVYLQKENIIDESGMPKERFSAEFPKEGPSILRIQQVVRGDSAAYFCASSPPPRGTEAFFGQGTRLTVV.

This chain links TRBV7-9 with TRBJ1-5; 8 bases map to TRBD1. The CDR3 runs to 16 residues. Germline V gene data show CDR1 as SEHNR and CDR2 as FQNEAQ (reference sequence). J gave up 7 bases and V 1 base, and 9 bases lay outside the gene matches. The CDR3 sequence is CASSLGTGQARQPQHF. Written as DNA, the CDR3 is TGTGCCAGCAGCTTAGGGACAGGGCAGGCTAGACAGCCCCAGCATTTT. Using reference TRBV7-9 and TRBJ1-5 for the parts outside the CDR3, the full variable domain is DTGVSQNPRHKITKRGQNVTFRCDPISEHNRLYWYRQTLGQGPEFLTYFQNEAQLEKSRLLSDRFSAERPKGSFSTLEIQRTEQGDSAMYLCASSLGTGQARQPQHFGDGTRLSIL.

This chain uses TRBV25-1 with TRBJ2-7, with a weak D call TRBD1 (5 bases). With 3 bases removed from V and 6 bases from J, the gap between germline ends came to 18 bases. The CDR3 extends over 15 amino acids. CDR1 and CDR2 (germline): MGHDK, SYGVNS. The CDR3 coding sequence is TGTGCCAGCAGTGACCGTCACAGGATCCAGGGCGAGCAGTACTTC. Residues: CASSDRHRIQGEQYF.

This clone was found a few times. The chain carries TRBV14 and TRBJ2-7, with D uncertain. The CDR3 covers 12 residues. V lost 1 base and J lost 9, with 10 bases in between. The germline V gene has CDR1 SGHDN and CDR2 FVKESK. CDR3 sequence: CASSQGFLRQYF. CDR3 coding DNA: TGTGCCAGCAGCCAAGGGTTTTTACGGCAGTACTTC.